The present T cell receptor beta chain was sequenced within a study of blood T cells in healthy people across ages. With a J-beta primer mix and a sample-barcoded 5' primer, a second PCR ran roughly 6 to 11 cycles. Each CDR3 protein is one row after TCRdb ran MiXCR on the 5' RACE reads. The sample has about 1.4 million distinct CDR3 sequences, almost 60% seen once; the top ten hold about 6.3%. Note on this clonotype: Sequence at one end of the junction differs from germline and may be a read error.

Germline V gives CDR1 SGHTA, CDR2 FQGNSA. The CDR3 has 17 amino acids. The sequence came from a man aged 18 to 30 in good health. V gene TRBV7-2 combines with J gene TRBJ1-1, with TRBD1 identical over 7 bases. Source material: blood. As DNA, the CDR3 is TGTGCCGGCAGCTTAGCGGCCTGGCAGGGGGGGAACACTGAAGCTTTCTTT. Encoded protein: CAGSLAAWQGGNTEAFF.